This TCR beta chain is drawn from a study of T-cell reconstitution after alpha-beta-depleted transplantation in children. The CDR3 covers 17 residues. V shed 6 bases and J 2 bases; nucleotides not matched to a gene: 6. The V gene's germline CDR1 is ENHRY and CDR2 SYGVKD. Study results and limitations: Approximately two months post-transplant, alpha-beta T cells reportedly originated from several hundred expanded graft clones.

Unique molecular identifiers were used to barcode this TCRbeta library. From the PCR reads, TCRdb called clonotypes with MiXCR, one entry per CDR3 protein. Of about 540,000 distinct CDR3 sequences listed, over 25% were seen once; the top ten hold around a third. With respect to this clonotype: Its specificity is not known.

The sequencing used PBMCs, collected before TCRalphabeta/CD19-depleted stem cell transplant. V and J are TRBV10-3 and TRBJ2-3; 15 nucleotides align to TRBD2. The receptor was isolated from a boy younger than two with Wiskott-Aldrich syndrome, due to receive a stem cell transplant. CDR3 amino acids: CAISPGLAGGHTDTQYF. In DNA form, the CDR3 reads TGTGCCATCAGCCCCGGACTAGCGGGAGGGCACACAGATACGCAGTATTTT.